Detailed here is one TCR beta chain. What antigen it recognizes has not been identified. Within one base of it there is no much larger clone, and no base qualities were kept. The germline V gene specifies LGHNA as CDR1 and YNFKEQ as CDR2. The CDR3 measures 17 amino acids from cysteine to phenylalanine. The read is trimmed to its CDR3 DNA, 51 bases read in frame from base 1. V is pared back by 2 bases and J by 1 base, with 16 bases lying between the germline termini. The cohort consisted of 650 to 700 healthy bone marrow donors. At the time of sampling, all cohort members were nominally healthy, though unrecorded immune exposures were likely present. The donor was CMV seronegative and was included in the group of about 400 seronegative cohort members. A peripheral blood sample was provided by each donor, and peripheral blood mononuclear cells were used for TCR beta sequencing. Genomic DNA was extracted from the blood cell samples with the Qiagen DNeasy Blood Extraction Kit.

To prepare the library, the immunoSEQ multiplex PCR assay was applied. For the multiplex PCR, a mixture combining 60 forward primers for TCR Vbeta segments and 13 reverse primers for TCR Jbeta segments was used. A multiplex PCR assay on genomic DNA amplified the CDR3 region of rearranged TCR beta genes. The amplified TCR beta libraries were sequenced on the Illumina HiSeq System as 87-base-pair reads. Regarding the original processing steps: Across the 600 to 700 repertoires, a later analysis counted roughly 77 million unique TCR beta chains, roughly 11 million of which were shared by at least two donors. Raw reads were error-corrected and collapsed into unique sequences by a nearest-neighbor algorithm in which closely related sequences were merged to remove PCR and sequencing errors. V, D and J gene segments were assigned by aligning CDR3 sequences to IMGT reference sequences. For a sequence to be retained, a match of at least six nucleotides was required to both a V gene segment and a J gene segment. Rearrangements were classified as productive when the CDR3 lacked stop codons and remained in frame with V and J, and all other rearrangements were classified as non-productive. Following IMGT convention, CDR3 was defined as the stretch from the second conserved V-encoded cysteine to the conserved J-encoded phenylalanine. Sequences without an unambiguous match to a single V gene segment were excluded from the earlier analysis of several hundred of the donors. An earlier analysis of several hundred of the donors called V segments functional above 56.7% productive rearrangements and segregating when the between-donor standard deviation exceeded 5%. A statistical classification framework was developed to diagnose cytomegalovirus status using the catalog of TCR beta chain sequences. In a later analysis, TCR nucleotide sequences were compared against IMGT/GENE-DB human TR gene sequences so that V and J genes could be assigned. In a later analysis, CDR3 sequences and most-parsimonious VDJ recombination scenarios were assigned using the TCRdist pipeline. A later analysis defined each TCR beta chain by its CDR3 amino acid sequence plus V-gene family, and excluded reads lacking a unique V-gene family. In a later analysis, some 600 highly shared, low-generation-probability nucleotide sequences were removed to address suspected cross-contamination and a sequencing artifact. A later analysis calculated a clonal expansion index for each public chain from normalized within-repertoire ranks of inferred template counts. In a later analysis, generation probabilities were computed with a VDJ recombination model fitted to out-of-frame rearrangements, and the resulting probabilities were checked against IGoR. A later analysis scored TCR-TCR, TCR-HLA and TCR-CMV co-occurrence with hypergeometric tests, applying a repertoire-size bias correction to TCR pairs. In a later analysis, false discovery rates were estimated by permuting HLA or CMV assignments 20 times. In a later analysis, co-occurring TCRs were grouped with DBSCAN, and TCRdist sequence similarity was added when clustering was performed within HLA-allele-positive subsets. Co-occurrence clustering excluded repertoires with fewer than 30,000 or more than 120,000 public chains, plus five with anomalous nucleotide sharing. Entries here come from immuneACCESS through TCRdb and include only in-frame sequences with V and J called. Some clones fail to appear in such tables; in the studies checked, an unresolved V gene covers under half of the shortfall, and the cause of the remainder is unknown. For V, J and clone size, that table is used; D and trimming come from the DNA. In all, the sample holds roughly 150,000 clones, and about 75% of those were seen once. Roughly 6.6% of the sample is taken by the ten largest.

The data are from a study of cytomegalovirus exposure and HLA in healthy donors (dated by TCRdb to 2016 to 2017). About the investigation overall: An earlier analysis of several hundred of the donors reported about 250 Gb of sequence data and 100 million to 140 million unique TCR beta sequences from 150 million to 200 million T cells. An early release that covered more than 550 HLA-typed donors contained 300 to 350 gigabases of sequencing data and 75 million to 100 million unique TCR sequences. The genetic ancestry cluster associated with self-reported Caucasian donors included over 65% of the 398 genotyped donors. The study aimed to test whether cataloging public T cell receptors could reveal signatures of past pathogen exposure. Using immunosequencing, the study profiled T cell repertoires from 500 to 800 subjects and related those repertoires to cytomegalovirus serostatus. Besides the first cohort of under 700 subjects, a separate validation cohort made up of 120 different subjects was used. High-throughput TCR immunosequencing, statistical association of individual TCRs with disease status, and machine learning were combined to predict cytomegalovirus infection status. To study patterns of TCR occurrence, a later analysis re-analyzed previously published TCR beta repertoires from around 660 donors and added high-resolution HLA genotyping. Rather than drawing on any new phenotypic data, the later analysis identified candidate immune exposures from TCR beta sequences and the way those sequences occurred across donors. In an earlier analysis of 500 to 650 of the donors, high-throughput TCR beta sequencing was used to judge whether each TCR beta V gene segment behaved as functional or pseudogenic. Donor age, sex, ethnicity and CMV serostatus were compiled alongside the repertoire data. A later genetic analysis took genome-wide SNP genotypes for about three fifths of the 666 donors and used that subset as a discovery cohort. Every repertoire in the discovery cohort had been generated on one and the same sequencing platform. Class I and class II HLA loci were covered by the typing at four-digit resolution. The number of typed donors differed by locus: roughly 620-630 for A, B, C, DRB1 and DQB1; 500 to 550 for DQA1; around 580 for DPA1; and roughly 490 for DPB1. Because of strong linkage in the cohort, five DR-DQ haplotypes were treated as single units for association and clustering. Among roughly 400 genotyped donors of the cohort, an average of 235,054 unique TCR beta nucleotide sequences were sequenced per donor, around a sixth of them non-productive. Broader findings and caveats from the paper: In a later analysis, around 17,000 TCR beta sequences were associated with specific HLA alleles at a false discovery rate of 0.05. Three of the identified cytomegalovirus-associated TCR beta chains were confirmed in vitro to be specific for cytomegalovirus antigens. For the cohort, immune exposure information was limited to CMV serostatus. According to a later analysis, most CMV-associated TCR beta chains appeared to be HLA-restricted, and the HLA associations seemed to be driven largely by CMV exposure. Because counts were too low, 15 to 20 rarely observed V segments, including chromosome 9 orphons, were excluded from the earlier analysis of fewer than 650 of the donors. Linkage disequilibrium might explain the correlated functional status among segregating V segments, but an unknown experimental factor could not be excluded. A further reported finding was that TCR beta sequences accurately predicted the HLA-A and HLA-B alleles for most subjects in the first cohort. An association between a missense DCLRE1C variant and V-gene and J-gene trimming of TCR beta chains was found in a later genetic analysis and replicated in an independent cohort. In this cohort, only TCR beta chains were sequenced, and detectable features were limited by the absence of alpha or paired-chain data. The study gave a list of 150 to 200 TCR beta chains associated with cytomegalovirus. In an earlier analysis of a few hundred of the donors, most TCR beta V segments were observed in productive rearrangements about 90% or about 30% of the time, broadly matching IMGT annotations. HLA typing was unavailable for some donors at each locus, so association tests used only the typed subset. The classifier was reported to diagnose cytomegalovirus status with high specificity and sensitivity in both the original and validation cohorts. A later analysis reported that several top co-occurrence clusters appeared linked to parvovirus B19, influenza, CMV and Epstein-Barr virus. The 87-base-pair reads could not distinguish some IMGT-functional V segments, including TRBV6-2 and TRBV6-3, so those segments were excluded. Roughly uniform sequencing depth across donors was assumed in presence/absence analyses, although this assumption may not hold. According to a later genetic analysis, donors in an Asian-associated ancestry cluster had fewer N-insertions in productive TCRs than the approximately 670-donor mean. When HLA alleles, especially DR and DQ, strongly co-occurred, TCR associations were difficult to assign to individual alleles. In a later analysis, HLA-associated TCR beta chains were found to be more clonally expanded and to have lower generation probabilities than equally common non-associated chains. According to a later analysis, TCR association rates differed among HLA loci, with DRB1 alleles showing the most associated TCRs and HLA-C alleles showing the fewest. A cluster of highly shared sequence variants was judged likely to be a technical artifact of the sequencing pipeline. Most TCR sequences were seen in very few donors, while some public TCRs were found in many individuals. According to the authors, the approach could potentially be generalized to other disease states and immunological phenotypes.

Sequencing used PBMCs. The TCR sequence derives from a man aged 30-40 years in good health and CMV-seronegative. The rearranged chain carries TRBV4-2 and TRBJ2-3; TRBD2 is a weak D gene call, 6 bases matching. Here the CDR3 is given as CASSQRSRGSGTDTQYF. The sequenced DNA: TGTGCCAGCAGCCAAAGGTCACGGGGGAGCGGCACAGATACGCAGTATTTT.